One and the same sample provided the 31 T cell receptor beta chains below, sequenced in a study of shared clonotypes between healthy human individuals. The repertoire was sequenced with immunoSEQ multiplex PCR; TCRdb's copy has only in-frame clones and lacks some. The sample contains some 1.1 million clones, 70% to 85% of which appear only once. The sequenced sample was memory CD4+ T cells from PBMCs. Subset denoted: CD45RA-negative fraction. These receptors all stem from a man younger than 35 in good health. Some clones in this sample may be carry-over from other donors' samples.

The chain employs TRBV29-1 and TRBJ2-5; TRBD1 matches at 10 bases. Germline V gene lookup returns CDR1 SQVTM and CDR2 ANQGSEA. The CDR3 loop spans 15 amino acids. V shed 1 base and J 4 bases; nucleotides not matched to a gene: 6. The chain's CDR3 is CSVEGSGQGTETQYF. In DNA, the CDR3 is TGCAGCGTTGAAGGGTCGGGACAGGGGACAGAGACCCAGTACTTC. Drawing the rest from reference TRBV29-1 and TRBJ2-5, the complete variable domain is SAVISQKPSRDICQRGTSLTIQCQVDSQVTMMFWYRQQPGQSLTLIATANQGSEATYESGFVIDKFPISRPNLTFSTLTVSNMSPEDSSIYLCSVEGSGQGTETQYFGPGTRLLVL.

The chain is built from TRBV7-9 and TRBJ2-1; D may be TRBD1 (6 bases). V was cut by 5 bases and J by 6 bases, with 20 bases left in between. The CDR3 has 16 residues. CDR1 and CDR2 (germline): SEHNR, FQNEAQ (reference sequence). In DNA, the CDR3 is TGTGCCAGCAGCCTGGCCAGGGCAGGGGAAGGCAATGAGCAGTTCTTC. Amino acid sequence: CASSLARAGEGNEQFF.

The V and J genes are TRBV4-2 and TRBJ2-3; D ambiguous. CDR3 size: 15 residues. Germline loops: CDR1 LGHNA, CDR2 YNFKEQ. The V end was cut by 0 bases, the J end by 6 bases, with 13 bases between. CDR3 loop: CASSQDQLGWDTQYF. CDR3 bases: TGTGCCAGCAGCCAAGATCAGCTAGGATGGGATACGCAGTATTTT.

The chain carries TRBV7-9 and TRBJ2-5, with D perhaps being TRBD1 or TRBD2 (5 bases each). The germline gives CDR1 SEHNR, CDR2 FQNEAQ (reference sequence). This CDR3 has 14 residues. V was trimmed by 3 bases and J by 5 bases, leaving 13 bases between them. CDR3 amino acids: CASSFAGSGETQYF. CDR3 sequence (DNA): TGTGCCAGCAGCTTCGCAGGGAGTGGGGAGACCCAGTACTTC.

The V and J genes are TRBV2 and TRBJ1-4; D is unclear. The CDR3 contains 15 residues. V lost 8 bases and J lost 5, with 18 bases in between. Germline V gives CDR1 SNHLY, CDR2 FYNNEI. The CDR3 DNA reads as TGTGCCAGCGAGCCATATTCCCCCTCCAATGAAAAACTGTTTTTT. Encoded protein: CASEPYSPSNEKLFF.

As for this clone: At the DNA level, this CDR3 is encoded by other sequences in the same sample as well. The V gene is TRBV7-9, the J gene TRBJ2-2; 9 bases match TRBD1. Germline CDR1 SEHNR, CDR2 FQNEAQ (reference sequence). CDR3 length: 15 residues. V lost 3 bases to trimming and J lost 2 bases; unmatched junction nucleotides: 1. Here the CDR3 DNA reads TGTGCCAGCAGCTTGGGACAGGGAAACACCGGGGAGCTGTTTTTT. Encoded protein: CASSLGQGNTGELFF.

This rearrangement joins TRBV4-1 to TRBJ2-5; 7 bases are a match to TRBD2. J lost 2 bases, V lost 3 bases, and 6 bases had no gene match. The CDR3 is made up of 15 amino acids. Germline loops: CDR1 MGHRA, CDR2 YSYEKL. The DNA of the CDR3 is TGCGCCAGCAGCCATGGTTCGGGGGGTCAAGAGACCCAGTACTTC. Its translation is CASSHGSGGQETQYF.

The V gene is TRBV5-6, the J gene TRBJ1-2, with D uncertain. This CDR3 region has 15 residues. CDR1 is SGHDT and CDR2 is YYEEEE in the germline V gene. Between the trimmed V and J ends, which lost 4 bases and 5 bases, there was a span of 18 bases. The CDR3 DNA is TGTGCCAGCAGCGACTGGGCAGGCTGGTTATATGGCTACACCTTC. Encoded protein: CASSDWAGWLYGYTF.

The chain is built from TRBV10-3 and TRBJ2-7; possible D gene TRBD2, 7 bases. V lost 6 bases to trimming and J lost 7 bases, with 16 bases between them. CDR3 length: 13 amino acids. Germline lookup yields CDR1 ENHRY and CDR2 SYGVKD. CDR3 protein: CAIREGGVEEQYF. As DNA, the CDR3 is TGTGCCATCAGGGAAGGGGGGGTGGAGGAGCAGTACTTC.

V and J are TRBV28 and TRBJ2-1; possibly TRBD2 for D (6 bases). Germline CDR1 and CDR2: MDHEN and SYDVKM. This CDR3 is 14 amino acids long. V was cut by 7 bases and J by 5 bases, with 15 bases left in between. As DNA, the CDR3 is TGTGCCAGCACATCCTCGGGAGACCACAATGAGCAGTTCTTC. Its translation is CASTSSGDHNEQFF.

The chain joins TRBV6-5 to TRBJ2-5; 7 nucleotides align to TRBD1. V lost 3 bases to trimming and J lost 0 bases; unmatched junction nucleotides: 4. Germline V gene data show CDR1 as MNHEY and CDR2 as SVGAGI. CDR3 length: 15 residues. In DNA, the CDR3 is TGTGCCAGCAGTTATCGACAGGGCGACCAAGAGACCCAGTACTTC. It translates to CASSYRQGDQETQYF.

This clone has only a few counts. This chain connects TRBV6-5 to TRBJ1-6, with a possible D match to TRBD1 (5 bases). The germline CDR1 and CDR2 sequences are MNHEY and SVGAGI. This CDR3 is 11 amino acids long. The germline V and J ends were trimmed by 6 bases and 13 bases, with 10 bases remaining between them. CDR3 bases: TGTGCCAGCAGGGCGGGGGGGCCCCTCCACTTT. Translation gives CASRAGGPLHF.

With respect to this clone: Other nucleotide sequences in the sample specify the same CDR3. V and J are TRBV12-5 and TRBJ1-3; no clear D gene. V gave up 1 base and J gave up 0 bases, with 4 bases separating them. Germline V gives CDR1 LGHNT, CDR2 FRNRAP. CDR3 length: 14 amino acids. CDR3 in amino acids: CASGLGGSGNTIYF. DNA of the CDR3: TGTGCTAGTGGTTTGGGGGGCTCTGGAAACACCATATATTTT. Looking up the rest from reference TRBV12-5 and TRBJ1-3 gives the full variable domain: DARVTQTPRHKVTEMGQEVTMRCQPILGHNTVFWYRQTMMQGLELLAYFRNRAPLDDSGMPKDRFSAEMPDATLATLKIQPSEPRDSAVYFCASGLGGSGNTIYFGEGSWLTVV.

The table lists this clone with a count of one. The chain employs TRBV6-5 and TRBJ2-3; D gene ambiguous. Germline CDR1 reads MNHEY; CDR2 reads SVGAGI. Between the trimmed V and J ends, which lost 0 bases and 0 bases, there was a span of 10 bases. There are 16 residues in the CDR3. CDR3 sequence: CASSYSASPSTDTQYF. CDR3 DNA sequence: TGTGCCAGCAGTTACTCGGCCAGTCCCAGCACAGATACGCAGTATTTT.

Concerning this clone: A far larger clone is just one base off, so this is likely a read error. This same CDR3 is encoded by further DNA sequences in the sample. The chain's CDR3 is CASSLDNQPQHF. Written as DNA, the CDR3 is TGTGCCAGCAGCTTAGATAATCAGCCCCAGCATTTT. The gene calls are TRBV7-9 and TRBJ1-5; no clear D. From germline, CDR1 is SEHNR and CDR2 FQNEAQ (reference sequence). This CDR3 contains 12 residues. The V end was cut by 1 base, the J end by 4 bases, with 2 bases between.

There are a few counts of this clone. The CDR3 loop reads CASSLMDRTNEKLFF. The CDR3, as DNA: TGTGCCAGCAGCTTAATGGACCGAACTAATGAAAAACTGTTTTTT. The V call is TRBV7-2, the J call TRBJ1-4, with D hard to call. The ends were cut back, 2 bases at V and 1 base at J, with 8 bases in the middle. CDR3 length: 15 amino acids. Germline-derived CDR1 and CDR2 are SGHTA and FQGNSA.

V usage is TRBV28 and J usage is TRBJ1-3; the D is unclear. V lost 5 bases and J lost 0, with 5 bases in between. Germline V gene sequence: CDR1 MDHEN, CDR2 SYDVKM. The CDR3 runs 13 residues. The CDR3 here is CASSVNSGNTIYF. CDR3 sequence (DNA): TGTGCCAGCAGTGTAAACTCTGGAAACACCATATATTTT.

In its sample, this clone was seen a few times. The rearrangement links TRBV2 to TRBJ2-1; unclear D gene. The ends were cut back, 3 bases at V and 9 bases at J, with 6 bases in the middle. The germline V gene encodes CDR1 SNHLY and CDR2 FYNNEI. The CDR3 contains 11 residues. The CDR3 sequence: CASSDESEQFF. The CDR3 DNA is TGTGCCAGCAGTGATGAGTCTGAGCAGTTCTTC.

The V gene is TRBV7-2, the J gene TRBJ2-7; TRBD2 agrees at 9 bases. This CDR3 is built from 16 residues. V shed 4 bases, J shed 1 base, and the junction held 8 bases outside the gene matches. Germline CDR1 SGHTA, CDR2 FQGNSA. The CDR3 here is CASSSTSGKLSYEQYF. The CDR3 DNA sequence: TGTGCCAGCAGCTCGACTAGCGGAAAACTATCCTACGAGCAGTACTTC.

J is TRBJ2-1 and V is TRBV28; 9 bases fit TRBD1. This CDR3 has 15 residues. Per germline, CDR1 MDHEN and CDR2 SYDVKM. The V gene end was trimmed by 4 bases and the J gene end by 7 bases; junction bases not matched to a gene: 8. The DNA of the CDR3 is TGTGCCAGCAGTTCGACGGGGACAGGGCGAAATGAGCAGTTCTTC. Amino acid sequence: CASSSTGTGRNEQFF.

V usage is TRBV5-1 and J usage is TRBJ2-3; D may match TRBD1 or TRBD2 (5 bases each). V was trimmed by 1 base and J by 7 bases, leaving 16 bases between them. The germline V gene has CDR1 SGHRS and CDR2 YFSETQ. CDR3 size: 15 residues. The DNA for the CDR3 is TGCGCCAGCAGCTTGCGTTTGGGACCGCCAAATACGCAGTATTTT. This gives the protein CASSLRLGPPNTQYF.

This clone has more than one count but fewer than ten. CDR3 region: CASSLVLAGGKSTDTQYF. As DNA, the CDR3 is TGTGCCAGCAGCTTAGTACTAGCGGGAGGGAAAAGCACAGATACGCAGTATTTT. The rearrangement joins TRBV7-2 to TRBJ2-3; 13 bases agree with TRBD2. The J segment lost 0 bases and the V segment lost 1 base, leaving 4 bases of the junction unmatched. The CDR3 has 18 residues. The germline V gene encodes CDR1 SGHTA and CDR2 FQGNSA.

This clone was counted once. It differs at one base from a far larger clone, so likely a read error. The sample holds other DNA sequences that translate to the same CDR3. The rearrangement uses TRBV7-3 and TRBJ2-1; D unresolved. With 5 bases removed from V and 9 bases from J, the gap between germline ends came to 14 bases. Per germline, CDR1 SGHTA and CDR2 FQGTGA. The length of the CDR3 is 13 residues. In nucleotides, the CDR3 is TGTGCCAGCAGCATACGTCCCACGGGTGAGCAGTTCTTC. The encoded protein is CASSIRPTGEQFF. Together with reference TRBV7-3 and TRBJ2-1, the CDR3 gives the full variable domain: GAGVSQTPSNKVTEKGKYVELRCDPISGHTALYWYRQSLGQGPEFLIYFQGTGAADDSGLPNDRFFAVRPEGSVSTLKIQRTERGDSAVYLCASSIRPTGEQFFGPGTRLTVL.

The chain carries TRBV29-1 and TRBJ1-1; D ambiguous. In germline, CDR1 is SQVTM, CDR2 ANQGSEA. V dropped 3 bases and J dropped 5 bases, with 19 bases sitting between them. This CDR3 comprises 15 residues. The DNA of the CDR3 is TGCAGCGTTGAGGGCCGCGCGGCTGACAAGACTGAAGCTTTCTTT. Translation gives CSVEGRAADKTEAFF.

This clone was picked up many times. The CDR3 sequence is CASSLIRDTNEKLFF. Here the CDR3 DNA reads TGTGCCAGCAGTTTAATCCGGGACACTAATGAAAAACTGTTTTTT. The V gene is TRBV28, the J gene TRBJ1-4, with D tentatively TRBD1 (5 bases). The CDR3 is made up of 15 amino acids. Germline V gene sequence: CDR1 MDHEN, CDR2 SYDVKM. Trimming took 2 bases from V and 2 from J, leaving 9 bases between them.

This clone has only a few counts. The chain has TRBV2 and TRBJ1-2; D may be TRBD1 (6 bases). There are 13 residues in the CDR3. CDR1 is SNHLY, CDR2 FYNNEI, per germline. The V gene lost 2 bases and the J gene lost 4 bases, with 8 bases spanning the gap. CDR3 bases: TGTGCCAGCAGTGAATGGACAGCCTATGGCTACACCTTC. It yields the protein CASSEWTAYGYTF.

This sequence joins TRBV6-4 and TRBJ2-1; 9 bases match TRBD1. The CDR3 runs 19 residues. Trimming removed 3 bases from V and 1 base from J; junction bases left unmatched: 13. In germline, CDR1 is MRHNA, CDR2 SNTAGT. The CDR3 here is CASSEYRGPRILSYNEQFF. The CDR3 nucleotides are TGTGCCAGCAGTGAGTACAGGGGGCCACGAATACTATCCTACAATGAGCAGTTCTTC.

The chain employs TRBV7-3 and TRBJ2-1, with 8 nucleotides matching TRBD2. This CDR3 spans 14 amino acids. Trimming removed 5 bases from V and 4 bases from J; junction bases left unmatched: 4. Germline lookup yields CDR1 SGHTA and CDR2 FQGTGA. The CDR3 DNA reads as TGTGCCAGCAGCCCTAGCGGGTTTTACAATGAGCAGTTCTTC. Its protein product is CASSPSGFYNEQFF.

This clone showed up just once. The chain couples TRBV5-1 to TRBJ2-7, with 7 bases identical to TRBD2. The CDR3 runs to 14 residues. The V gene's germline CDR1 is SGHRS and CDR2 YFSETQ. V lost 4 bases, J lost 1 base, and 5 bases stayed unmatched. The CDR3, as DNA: TGCGCCAGCAGCCAGGCAGCGGGATCCTACGAGCAGTACTTC. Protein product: CASSQAAGSYEQYF.

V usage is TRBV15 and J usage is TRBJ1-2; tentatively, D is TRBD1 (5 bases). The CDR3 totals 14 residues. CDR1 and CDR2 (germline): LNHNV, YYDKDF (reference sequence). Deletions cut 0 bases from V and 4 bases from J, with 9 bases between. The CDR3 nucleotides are TGTGCCACCAGCAGAGAAGGGACTGGCTATGGCTACACCTTC. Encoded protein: CATSREGTGYGYTF.

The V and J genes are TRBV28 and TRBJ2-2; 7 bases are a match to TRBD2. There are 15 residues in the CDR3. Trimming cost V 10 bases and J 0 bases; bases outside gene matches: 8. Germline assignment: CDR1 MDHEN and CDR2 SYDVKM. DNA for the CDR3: TGTGCCATCGAGGAGGGGAGGGCGAACACCGGGGAGCTGTTTTTT. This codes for CAIEEGRANTGELFF.